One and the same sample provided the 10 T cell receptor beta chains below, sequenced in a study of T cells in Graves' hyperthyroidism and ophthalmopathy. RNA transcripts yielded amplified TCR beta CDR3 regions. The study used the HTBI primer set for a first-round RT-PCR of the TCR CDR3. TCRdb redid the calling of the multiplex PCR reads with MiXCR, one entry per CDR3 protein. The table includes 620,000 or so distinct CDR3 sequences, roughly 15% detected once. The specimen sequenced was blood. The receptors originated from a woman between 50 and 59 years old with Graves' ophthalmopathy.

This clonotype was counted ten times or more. CDR3 in DNA: TGCAGTGCTGTCGGACGGACGAGATACAATGAGCAGTTCTTC. Its protein is CSAVGRTRYNEQFF. V is TRBV20-1 and J is TRBJ2-1, with no clear D. Per germline, CDR1 DFQATT and CDR2 SNEGSKA (reference sequence). Trimming left V 5 bases short and J 4 bases short, with 15 bases between. The CDR3 is made up of 14 amino acids.

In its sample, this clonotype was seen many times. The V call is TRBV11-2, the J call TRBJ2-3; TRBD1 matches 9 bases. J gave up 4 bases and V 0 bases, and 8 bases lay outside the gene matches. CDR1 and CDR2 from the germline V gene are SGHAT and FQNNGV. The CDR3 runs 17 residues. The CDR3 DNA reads TGTGCCAGCAGCTTAGATCGATTGGGACAGGGTTCAGATACGCAGTATTTT. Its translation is CASSLDRLGQGSDTQYF.

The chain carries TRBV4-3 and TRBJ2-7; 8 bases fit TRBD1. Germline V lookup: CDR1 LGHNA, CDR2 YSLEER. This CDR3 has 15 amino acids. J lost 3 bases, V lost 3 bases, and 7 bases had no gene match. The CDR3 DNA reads TGCGCCAGCAGCCATTACACCGGGACAGGCTACGAGCAGTACTTC. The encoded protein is CASSHYTGTGYEQYF.

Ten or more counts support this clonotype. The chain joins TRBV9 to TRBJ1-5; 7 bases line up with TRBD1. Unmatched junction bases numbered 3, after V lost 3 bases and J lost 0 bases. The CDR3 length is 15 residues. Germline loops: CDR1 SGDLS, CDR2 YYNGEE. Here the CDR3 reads CASSATGFSNQPQHF. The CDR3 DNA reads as TGTGCCAGCAGCGCGACAGGGTTTAGCAATCAGCCCCAGCATTTT.

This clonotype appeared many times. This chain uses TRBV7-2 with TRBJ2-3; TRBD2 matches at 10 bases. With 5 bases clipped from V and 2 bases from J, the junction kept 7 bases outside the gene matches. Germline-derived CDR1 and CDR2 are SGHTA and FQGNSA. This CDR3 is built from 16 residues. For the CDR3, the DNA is TGTGCCAGCAGCCCGAGGACTAGCGGCATCACAGATACGCAGTATTTT. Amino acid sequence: CASSPRTSGITDTQYF.

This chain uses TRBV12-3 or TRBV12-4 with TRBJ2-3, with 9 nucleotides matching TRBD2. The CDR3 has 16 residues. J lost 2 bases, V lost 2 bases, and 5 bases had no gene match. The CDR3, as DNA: TGTGCCAGCAGTTTAAGCGGGACTAGCCTCACAGATACGCAGTATTTT. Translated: CASSLSGTSLTDTQYF.

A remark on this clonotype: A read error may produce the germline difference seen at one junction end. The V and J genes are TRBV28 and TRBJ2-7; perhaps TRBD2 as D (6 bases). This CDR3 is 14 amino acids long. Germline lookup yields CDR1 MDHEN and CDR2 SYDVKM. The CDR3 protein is CASTLGLAPYEQYF. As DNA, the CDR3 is TGTGCCAGCACTTTAGGGCTAGCGCCCTACGAGCAGTACTTC.

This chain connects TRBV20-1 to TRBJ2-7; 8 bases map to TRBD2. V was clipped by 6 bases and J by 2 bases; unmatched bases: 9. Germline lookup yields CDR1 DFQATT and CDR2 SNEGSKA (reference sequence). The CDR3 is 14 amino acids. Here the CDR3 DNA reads TGCAGTGCCGTGCGGGGACTAGGCGCCTACGAGCAGTACTTC. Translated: CSAVRGLGAYEQYF.

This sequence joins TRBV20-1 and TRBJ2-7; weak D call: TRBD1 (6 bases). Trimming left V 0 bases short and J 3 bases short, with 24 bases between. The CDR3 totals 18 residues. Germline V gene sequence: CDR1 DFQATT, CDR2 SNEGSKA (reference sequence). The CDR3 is CSARDFRMMTGHLYEQYF. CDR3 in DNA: TGCAGTGCTAGAGATTTCCGGATGATGACGGGACACCTCTACGAGCAGTACTTC.

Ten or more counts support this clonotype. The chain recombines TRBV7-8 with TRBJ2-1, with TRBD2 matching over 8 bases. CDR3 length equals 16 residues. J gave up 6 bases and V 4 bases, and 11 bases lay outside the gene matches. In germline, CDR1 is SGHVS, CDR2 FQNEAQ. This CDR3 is CASSWPAGLVSNEQFF. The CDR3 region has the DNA TGTGCCAGCAGCTGGCCCGCGGGACTAGTTTCCAATGAGCAGTTCTTC.